This T cell receptor (beta chain) originates from a study of beta chain features in type 1 diabetes. By way of CD45RO/CCR7/CD25/CD127/CD95/CD27, the CD4+ regulatory, stem cell-like memory, central memory and naive cells were sorted. Comment on this clone: What it binds is not known.

General study findings and limits: Moderate yet significant TCRB CDR3 shortening was seen in Type 1 diabetes patients in all four CD4+ subsets.

The sequenced template was cDNA made from the entire isolated RNA. Assay: immunoSEQ multiplex PCR; the TCRdb copy retains only in-frame clones and omits some. Among 160,000 or so clones listed, roughly 10% were seen once. The germline gives CDR1 SQVTM, CDR2 ANQGSEA. Unmatched junction bases numbered 6, after V lost 6 bases and J lost 3 bases. The CDR3 contains 13 residues. The sequenced material came from central memory CD4+ T cells from blood. The chain combines TRBV29-1 with TRBJ1-2, with 8 bases matching TRBD1. The receptor comes from a woman aged 25-40 years with type 1 diabetes. In nucleotides, the CDR3 is TGCAGCGTGGACATACAGGGGGACTATGGCTACACCTTC. Translation gives CSVDIQGDYGYTF. The whole variable domain, remainder taken from reference TRBV29-1 and TRBJ1-2, is SAVISQKPSRDICQRGTSLTIQCQVDSQVTMMFWYRQQPGQSLTLIATANQGSEATYESGFVIDKFPISRPNLTFSTLTVSNMSPEDSSIYLCSVDIQGDYGYTFGSGTRLTVV.